This T cell receptor beta chain was sequenced for a study of blood T cell repertoires in COVID-19. About the study: Donors in the United States, Italy and Spain gave samples during acute or convalescent COVID-19. In each case, the material was cDNA or gDNA derived from T cells, B-cell-depleted T cells, or PBMCs.

The germline CDR1 and CDR2 sequences are MNHEY and SMNVEV (reference sequence). Trimming stripped 8 bases from V and 5 bases from J, with 16 bases between. This CDR3 spans 13 amino acids. As originally analysed: How many nucleated cells were present was estimated from reference gene primer amplification. Assay: immunoSEQ multiplex PCR; the TCRdb copy retains only in-frame clones and omits some. D and trimming come from the DNA, and the V and J calls and clone size come from that table. The profile shows roughly 80,000 clones, about 85% of them singletons. Of note for this clone: Other DNA sequences in this specimen translate into the identical CDR3.

The sequenced material came from peripheral blood. The genes are TRBV27 and TRBJ2-7, with D possibly being TRBD2 (5 bases). The clonotype was recovered from a man aged 60 to 69 with active or convalescent COVID-19. The chain's CDR3 is CASAEAHFNEQYF. CDR3 nucleotide sequence: TGTGCCAGCGCGGAGGCTCATTTCAACGAGCAGTACTTC.